The clone carrying this T cell receptor (beta chain) was seen at least ten times. Its antigen is unidentified. This CDR3 contains 12 residues. CDR1 is SGDLS, CDR2 YYNGEE, per germline. The germline V and J ends were trimmed by 2 bases and 9 bases, with 11 bases remaining between them. This record belongs to a study of glioma-infiltrating T cells. Overall study findings and caveats: Tissue and blood shared very few CDR3 sequences.

The iRepertoire nested amplicon-rescue multiplex PCR amplified TCR alpha and beta CDR3s from RNA. For one-step reverse transcription and amplification, 100-400 ng of tissue mRNA or PBMC total RNA was used. MiXCR was run by TCRdb on the multiplex PCR reads, yielding one entry per CDR3 protein. The sample holds approximately 190,000 distinct CDR3 sequences; over 25% are singletons and the top ten take 20%. This chain connects TRBV9 to TRBJ2-5, with D tentatively TRBD2 (6 bases). The receptor's source is a human donor with low-grade glioma or glioblastoma, undergoing nonglioma brain surgery, or in good health (not recorded which). The sample taken for sequencing was glioma tissue, nonneoplastic brain tissue, or PBMCs (not recorded which). The CDR3, as DNA: TGTGCCAGCAGCGTGGGCTGGGGGGCCCAGTACTTC. This gives the protein CASSVGWGAQYF.